These 11 T cell receptor beta chains were sequenced from one sample in a study of spatial heterogeneity in lung cancer. TCRdb reprocessed the 5' RACE reads via MiXCR and lists one record per CDR3 protein. The table shows more than 650 distinct CDR3 sequences, with 10% occurring only once. Points from the study as a whole: Tumoral mutation counts were tracked by counts of expanded intratumoral alpha and beta TCRs.

These receptors have no identified antigens. Time point of the sample: sample taken at primary tumor resection. Material: lung tumor tissue, obtained at surgery. These receptor sequences come from a male donor with early-stage non-small cell lung cancer.

By frequency in the sample, this clonotype is medium-sized. As an off-target read in a library built for alpha chains, this beta chain has a frequency of little significance. This chain links TRBV7-2 with TRBJ2-7; the D is unclear. This CDR3 contains 13 residues. From germline, CDR1 is SGHTA and CDR2 FQGNSA. Trimming cost V 5 bases and J 3 bases, with 11 bases left between them. CDR3 coding DNA: TGTGCCAGCAGCCCCTACCCAGTCTACGAGCAGTACTTC. This encodes CASSPYPVYEQYF.

By sample share, this clonotype is large (0.1 to 1%). Found in a library prepared for alpha chains, this beta chain is an off-target read, and its abundance has little meaning. V usage is TRBV10-3 and J usage is TRBJ2-2; a weak D match, TRBD1 (6 bases). The germline V gene has CDR1 ENHRY and CDR2 SYGVKD. V dropped 8 bases and J dropped 2 bases, with 9 bases sitting between them. The CDR3 consists of 13 residues. CDR3 bases: TGTGCCATCCCGGGACAAAACACCGGGGAGCTGTTTTTT. This gives the protein CAIPGQNTGELFF.

On this clonotype: This beta chain came through as a stray read in a library set up for alpha chains, and its size says little. The rearrangement joins TRBV2 to TRBJ1-2; D is uncertain. Germline V gene data show CDR1 as SNHLY and CDR2 as FYNNEI. V was shortened by 5 bases and J by 3 bases, with 13 bases between the two germline ends. There are 14 residues in the CDR3. CDR3 in amino acids: CASSLGPLDYGYTF. As DNA, the CDR3 is TGTGCCAGCAGTCTTGGCCCCTTGGACTATGGCTACACCTTC.

In this sample, this clonotype is medium-sized (0.01 to 0.1%). In a library made to pick up alpha chains, this beta chain is a stray read with a size that means little. The chain recombines TRBV18 with TRBJ2-3, with TRBD2 matching over 11 bases. The CDR3 runs 15 residues. Germline CDR1 is KGHSH and CDR2 is LQKENI. The V and J ends lost 6 bases and 4 bases, in that order; junction bases with no gene match: 6. CDR3 loop: CASSLRGLAADTQYF. CDR3 nucleotide sequence: TGTGCCAGCTCCCTACGGGGACTAGCGGCAGATACGCAGTATTTT.

In this sample, this clonotype is medium-sized. Within a library made for alpha chains, this beta chain is off target, and its count is uninformative. The gene calls are TRBV5-4 and TRBJ2-2; D might be TRBD1 or TRBD2, each matching 5 bases. Trimming cost V 0 bases and J 7 bases, with 13 bases left between them. Germline V lookup: CDR1 SGHNT, CDR2 YYREEE (reference sequence). This CDR3 has 15 amino acids. The DNA of the CDR3 is TGTGCCAGCAGCTTGGTACTAGGGGCTGACGGGGAGCTGTTTTTT. Its translation is CASSLVLGADGELFF. Full variable domain (rest looked up from reference TRBV5-4 and TRBJ2-2): ETGVTQSPTHLIKTRGQQVTLRCSSQSGHNTVSWYQQALGQGPQFIFQYYREEENGRGNFPPRFSGLQFPNYSSELNVNALELDDSALYLCASSLVLGADGELFFGEGSRLTVL.

This clonotype is termed medium-sized. A library made for alpha chains picked up this beta chain off target, so its size means little. This sequence joins TRBV24-1 and TRBJ1-6; 10 positions agree with TRBD1. CDR1 is KGHDR and CDR2 is SFDVKD in the germline V gene. V was pared by 7 bases and J by 8 bases, with 4 bases of the junction left unmatched. There are 14 residues in the CDR3. The CDR3 nucleotides read TGTGCCACCAGAGGGACAGGGGATGATTCACCCCTCCACTTT. This encodes CATRGTGDDSPLHF.

Within the sample, this clonotype is large. The library was prepared for alpha chains; this beta chain is a stray read, so its frequency means little. The chain has TRBV6-6 and TRBJ2-3; 8 bases match TRBD2. This CDR3 is 17 amino acids long. Germline lookup yields CDR1 MNHNY and CDR2 SVGAGI (reference sequence). V dropped 2 bases and J dropped 1; count of bases not matched to a gene: 8. The CDR3 DNA is TGTGCCAGCAGTTACAGCAGCGGGGGCGGCGGCACAGATACGCAGTATTTT. Residues: CASSYSSGGGGTDTQYF.

Details on this clonotype: With the library built for alpha chains, this beta chain is off target and its frequency is not meaningful. This chain joins TRBV5-1 and TRBJ2-3; D unresolved. The germline gives CDR1 SGHRS, CDR2 YFSETQ. This CDR3 region has 11 residues. V lost 5 bases and J lost 4, with 5 bases in between. The CDR3 bases are TGCGCCAGCAGAACGGCAGATACGCAGTATTTT. Its translation: CASRTADTQYF.

This clonotype is categorized as large. The library was designed around alpha chains, so this beta chain is a stray read whose abundance carries little weight. J is TRBJ2-5 and V is TRBV20-1; 9 nucleotides line up with TRBD2. Per the germline V gene, CDR1 is DFQATT and CDR2 is SNEGSKA (reference sequence). V shed 1 base and J 5 bases; nucleotides not matched to a gene: 8. The CDR3 runs to 15 residues. The CDR3 DNA follows: TGCAGTGCTAGAGCGTACGGGACTAGCCCGGAGACCCAGTACTTC. It codes for CSARAYGTSPETQYF.

By frequency in the sample, this clonotype is medium-sized (0.01 to 0.1%). For a library built for alpha chains, this beta chain is a stray read; little rests on its size. The chain employs TRBV6-6 and TRBJ1-6; TRBD1 matches 7 bases. CDR1 and CDR2 (germline): MNHNY, SVGAGI (reference sequence). The CDR3 runs 18 residues. J was trimmed by 7 bases and V by 0 bases; bases with no gene match: 12. CDR3 DNA sequence: TGTGCCAGCAGTTACTCCCTGGGCCAGGGGGATGCCAATTCACCCCTCCACTTT. Amino acid sequence: CASSYSLGQGDANSPLHF.

This clonotype is labeled medium-sized. The library was prepared for alpha chains; this beta chain is a stray read, so its frequency means little. The chain joins TRBV27 to TRBJ1-4; TRBD1 matches at 9 bases. The CDR3 length is 15 residues. The V segment lost 8 bases and the J segment 4 bases; nucleotides outside the gene matches: 8. Germline V gene sequence: CDR1 MNHEY, CDR2 SMNVEV (reference sequence). CDR3 DNA: TGTGCCAGCCATAAAGGGACAGGGAGTAATGAAAAACTGTTTTTT. Its translation: CASHKGTGSNEKLFF.